These T cell receptor beta chains were read from a single sample in a study of Ad26.COV2.S vaccination and SARS-CoV-2 variants. Assay: immunoSEQ multiplex PCR; the TCRdb copy retains only in-frame clones and omits some. Here the sample spans around 300,000 clones, about 89% being singletons. Sequenced material: peripheral blood, taken in a trial of Ad26.COV2.S vaccine versus placebo. These receptors were obtained from a person aged 18-65 years who received the Ad26.COV2.S COVID-19 vaccine or a placebo. Both conserved end residues are part of each CDR3. Each record gives: V gene, J gene, CDR3 protein.

V: TRBV28
J: TRBJ2-7
CDR3: CASSPRTGGQQYF

V: TRBV6-5
J: TRBJ1-6
CDR3: CASTRLAGPDSPLHF

V: TRBV19
J: TRBJ2-5
CDR3: CASSSRQGVGETQYF

V: TRBV5-6
J: TRBJ1-2
CDR3: CASSSRTRGDGYTF

V: TRBV5-1
J: TRBJ2-7
CDR3: CATARQGGSYEQYF

V: TRBV5-6
J: TRBJ2-5
CDR3: CASSTPTGGDETQYF

V: TRBV12-5
J: TRBJ1-1
CDR3: CASGLVPGIGGTEAFF

V: TRBV2
J: TRBJ1-5
CDR3: CASKGQGVRNQPQHF

V: TRBV2
J: TRBJ2-6
CDR3: CASSADSYSGANVLTF

V: TRBV7-9
J: TRBJ2-2
CDR3: CASSSGGGELFF

V: TRBV21-1
J: TRBJ2-5
CDR3: CASSKVGQNQETQYF

V: TRBV5-1
J: TRBJ2-2
CDR3: CASSRTSGANTGELFF

V: TRBV5-1
J: TRBJ2-7
CDR3: CASSLAVQGIEQYF

V: TRBV28
J: TRBJ2-6
CDR3: CASGQGAGANVLTF

V: TRBV18
J: TRBJ2-1
CDR3: CASSPSLIAHNEQFF

V: TRBV28
J: TRBJ1-1
CDR3: CASSLRDRGLRTEAFF

V: TRBV28
J: TRBJ2-7
CDR3: CASARRSPLEQYF

V: TRBV9
J: TRBJ1-4
CDR3: CASSVVGGLDEKLFF

V: TRBV5-1
J: TRBJ2-7
CDR3: CASSFGTGWEQYF

V: TRBV18
J: TRBJ2-2
CDR3: CASSPISWTGEPGELFF

V: TRBV5-1
J: TRBJ2-1
CDR3: CASSLGTRGEQFF

V: TRBV3-1/TRBV3-2
J: TRBJ1-4
CDR3: CASSHNMGRNEKLFF